This entry concerns a single T cell receptor (beta chain). This specimen comes from a study of blood T cell repertoires in COVID-19. Profiling relied on immunoSEQ multiplex PCR, and the TCRdb table lists in-frame clones only, not all of them. The repertoire consists of approximately 75,000 clones, with around 88% occurring once and the leading ten covering around 0.6%. CDR3 length: 14 amino acids. V was clipped by 6 bases and J by 8 bases; unmatched bases: 5. Germline CDR1 and CDR2: MGHDK and SYGVNS. This TCR derives from a man aged 60 to 69 with acute or convalescent COVID-19. This chain connects TRBV25-1 to TRBJ2-1, with TRBD1 matching 12 bases. The sequencing input was peripheral blood. This CDR3 is CASRGTGGMYEQFF. DNA of the CDR3: TGTGCCAGCAGGGGGACAGGGGGCATGTATGAGCAGTTCTTC.